This TCR beta chain was recorded in a study of OX40 agonist ivuxolimab in advanced cancers. Study results and caveats: Among the lowest peripheral clonal expansion occurred in 0.1-3.0 mg/kg partial responders. The expanded peripheral T cells' antigen specificity was not determined.

CDR1 and CDR2 (germline): SGHAT, FQNNGV. Trimming left V 3 bases short and J 0 bases short, with 11 bases between. CDR3 length equals 15 residues. TCRdb's table, derived via immunoSEQ multiplex PCR, lists solely in-frame clones and lacks some. The sample lists about 32,000 clones; 76% were seen once. This clone came up once. Its antigen remains unidentified. This chain links TRBV11-2 with TRBJ1-2; D uncertain. The material sequenced was CD4+ or CD8+ T cells sorted from blood, taken in a trial of the OX40 agonist ivuxolimab. This TCR derives from an adult with an advanced solid tumor such as melanoma, head and neck, liver or kidney cancer. Written as DNA, the CDR3 is TGTGCCAGCAGCTTCAAGGACGGAACTAACTATGGCTACACCTTC. The encoded protein is CASSFKDGTNYGYTF.